This TCR beta chain was sequenced during a study of T cells in Graves' hyperthyroidism and ophthalmopathy (dated by TCRdb to between 2018 and 2021). Notes on the research overall: Peripheral blood was sampled at the time of initial diagnosis, prior to any treatment. To identify TCR V-J signatures that set the groups apart, the researchers used a discovery cohort of approximately 98 patients, made up of roughly 45 with Graves' ophthalmopathy and about 60 with stable Graves' hyperthyroidism. Whether ophthalmopathy could be predicted prospectively was tested in an independent validation cohort made up of fewer than 20 hyperthyroidism patients plus 17 patients who later progressed to ophthalmopathy. For training and testing, the 100 or so patients in the discovery cohort were randomly divided in a 7:3 ratio. The study also compared thyroid tissue and blood T-cell repertoires from five or six Graves' hyperthyroidism patients. Following sampling, methimazole starting at 30 mg daily was given to hyperthyroidism patients, and high-dose intravenous methylprednisolone was given to ophthalmopathy patients. TCR Vbeta CDR3 sequencing of 135 peripheral blood samples (roughly 43 ophthalmopathy, some 75 hyperthyroidism and roughly 17 progressor patients) is reported in the paper. What the study reported, not specific to this receptor: During validation, the model predicted progression to ophthalmopathy a median of approximately six months ahead of onset, with more than 55% sensitivity and roughly 75% specificity. No statistical method was used to fix the sample size in advance, and group allocation was not hidden from the investigators. Most expanded thyroid clonotypes (frequency above 0.001) were also detected in blood, a finding suggesting that blood repertoires may reflect thyroid immune responses. A 13 V-J signature model separated ophthalmopathy from stable hyperthyroidism, with 87.88% sensitivity and 81.08% specificity in cross-validation and 80%/75% in testing.

The TCR beta CDR3 regions were amplified from RNA transcripts. A first-round RT-PCR of the TCR CDR3 used the HTBI primer set with the Qiagen OneStep RT-PCR kit. A second multiplex PCR round built the libraries, followed by size selection and purification. The libraries were sequenced on an Illumina HiSeq2000 using paired-end 100 bp reads. The original pipeline was this. SOAPnuke was used to process the raw data, removing reads that contained adapters or uncalled bases, had a mean Phred below 15, or lacked an exact match to the constant primer or identifier. COPE v1.2.5 was used to merge high-quality paired reads, and clonotypes were defined as unique nucleotide sequences. Clonotypes were aligned to IMGT TRBV, TRBD and TRBJ reference segments using MiTCR v1.1. Only V-J combinations with frequency above 0.0001, covering 99% to 99.2% of repertoires, were analysed. A TCS score was defined as the ratio of F50 (clonal expansion) to E x V (chaos), with BLOSUM62-based TCRdist applied between CDR3 peptides within each V-J. Welch's t-statistics and random forest reduced 500 to 650 V-J features to roughly 13, which were used in a naive Bayes classifier (R e1071). TCRdb itself trimmed the public reads at Q25 with fastp, ran MiXCR and retained productive beta chains. Each record represents a unique CDR3 protein, reported with the most common genes and DNA among its rows. The V and J calls follow TCRdb's processing rather than the paper's. The sample data list approximately 380,000 distinct CDR3 sequences, and 15% to 20% of these were observed just once. Around 3.4% of the sample is taken by the ten largest.

Graves' hyperthyroidism was defined as stable when no progression to ophthalmopathy occurred over 18 months of follow-up. The hyperthyroidism patients were between 18 and 65 years old and newly diagnosed, with a disease duration of less than 2 months. Exclusion was applied to patients with uncontrolled infections, other autoimmune diseases, pregnancy or lactation. Diagnoses were based on clinical symptoms, serum thyroxine and TRAb, thyroid ultrasound and orbital computed tomography. PBMCs were isolated from about 9.1 ml of fresh peripheral blood by Ficoll-Paque density gradient centrifugation. Trizol reagent was used to extract total RNA, and RNA quality was then checked on an Agilent 2100 Bioanalyzer. To note about this clonotype: Its target antigen remains unknown. No per-base quality is available; no much larger clone lies one base away.

The source of this sequence is a woman younger than 30 with Graves' hyperthyroidism. The sample was blood.

In nucleotide form, the sequence is TGTGCTAGTGGTTTGGCCGGGACAGCCAATCAGCCCCAGCATTTT. Translated, it reads CASGLAGTANQPQHF. The sequence is built from TRBV12-5 and TRBJ1-5, and 7 junctional nucleotides match TRBD1. Trimming accounts for 1 base at V and 3 bases at J, while the number of junction bases matched to no gene is 3. The germline V gene gives CDR1 as LGHNT and CDR2 as FRNRAP. CDR3 length: 15 amino acids, cysteine to phenylalanine. Here the CDR3 DNA is all that survives: 45 bases in frame from base 1.